This T cell receptor beta chain was documented in a study of CD8 T cells in ankylosing spondylitis. As the method for making TCR beta libraries, quantitative 5'-RACE with molecular barcodes was used. From the 5' RACE reads, TCRdb called clonotypes with MiXCR, one entry per CDR3 protein. Among fewer than 25,000 distinct CDR3 sequences listed, over 10% were seen once. The CDR3 extends over 14 amino acids. V was pared by 10 bases and J by 6 bases, with 18 bases between. Germline assignment: CDR1 MNHNS and CDR2 SASEGT. The sequencing input was blood. The receptor was derived from a male donor with ankylosing spondylitis or in good health (not recorded which). V gene TRBV6-1 combines with J gene TRBJ2-2, with D perhaps TRBD2 (5 bases). The CDR3 region has the DNA TGTGCCACCCCGAGGGCTAGCTTGGCCGGGGAGCTGTTTTTT. It is translated as CATPRASLAGELFF.